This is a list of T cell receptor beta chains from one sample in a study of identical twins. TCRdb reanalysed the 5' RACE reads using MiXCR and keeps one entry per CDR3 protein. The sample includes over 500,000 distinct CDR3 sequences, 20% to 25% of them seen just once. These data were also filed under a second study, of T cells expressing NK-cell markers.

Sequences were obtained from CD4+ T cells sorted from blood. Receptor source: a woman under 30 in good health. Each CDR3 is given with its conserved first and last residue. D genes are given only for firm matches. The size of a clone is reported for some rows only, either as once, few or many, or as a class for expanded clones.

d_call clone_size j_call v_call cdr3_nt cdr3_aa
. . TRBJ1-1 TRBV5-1 TGCGCCAGCAGCGTGCGGGGCGATGAAGCTTTCTTT CASSVRGDEAFF
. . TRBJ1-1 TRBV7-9 TGTGCCAGCAGCTCCGGACGGCCCGAAGCTTTCTTT CASSSGRPEAFF
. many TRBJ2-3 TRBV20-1 TGCAGTGCTCTACCCTCGACTCCGACAGATACGCAGTATTTT CSALPSTPTDTQYF
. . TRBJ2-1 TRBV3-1 TGTGCCAGCAGCCAAGTAATCGGACACCCCAATGAGCAGTTCTTC CASSQVIGHPNEQFF
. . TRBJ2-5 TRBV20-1 TGCAGTGCAAACCGACAGGTCCAAGAGACCCAGTACTTC CSANRQVQETQYF
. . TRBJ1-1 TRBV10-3 TGTGCCATCAGTGAAACAGGAAACACTGAAGCTTTCTTT CAISETGNTEAFF
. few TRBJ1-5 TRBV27 TGTGCCAGCAGTTTACGCAGGTTGGCTGACGGCAATCAGCCCCAGCATTTT CASSLRRLADGNQPQHF
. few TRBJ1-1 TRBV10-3 TGTGCCATCAGTGGGACAGCCGACACTGAAGCTTTCTTT CAISGTADTEAFF
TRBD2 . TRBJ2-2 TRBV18 TGTGCCAGCTCACCGCAGGGACTAGCATCGGTCGGGGAGCTGTTTTTT CASSPQGLASVGELFF
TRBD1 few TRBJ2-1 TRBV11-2 TGTGCCAGCACGAGGGACAGGGGGTCCTACAATGAGCAGTTCTTC CASTRDRGSYNEQFF
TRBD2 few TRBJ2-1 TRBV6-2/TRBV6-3 TGTGCCAGCAGGATGGCGGGGGGGCGGAGGTACAATGAGCAGTTCTTC CASRMAGGRRYNEQFF
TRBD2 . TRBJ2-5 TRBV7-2 TGTGCCAGCAGCTTTCAAGCGGGAATACGGGAGACCCAGTACTTC CASSFQAGIRETQYF
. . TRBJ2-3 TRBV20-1 TGCAGTGCTAGTTTGATGGCGGATACGCAGTATTTT CSASLMADTQYF
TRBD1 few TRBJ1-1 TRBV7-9 TGTGCCAGCAGCTTATATCGGACAGGGGCCACTGAAGCTTTCTTT CASSLYRTGATEAFF
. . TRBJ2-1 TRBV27 TGTGCCAGCAGTGTAACTTCCGCAGCCATTCCGTACAATGAGCAGTTCTTC CASSVTSAAIPYNEQFF